Here is one TCR beta chain with its context. The CDR3 totals 16 residues. CDR1 is SQVTM, CDR2 ANQGSEA, per germline. RNA was extracted and reverse transcribed into cDNA as the sequencing template. Clones were read by immunoSEQ multiplex PCR, and TCRdb kept only the in-frame ones, dropping some. The sample has around 170,000 clones; about half are singletons. This sample was included in a study of CD8+ T cells in alopecia areata. This sample's treatment: oral pan-JAK inhibitor, 5-10 mg twice daily. Specimen: CD8+ T cells sorted from blood, collected around week 54, from a patient treated with tofacitinib. This clonotype originated in a human donor with alopecia areata. This chain uses TRBV29-1 with TRBJ2-7; 12 bases match TRBD2. Matching the DNA end better, TRBJ2-1 makes the J call doubtful. CDR3 coding DNA: TGCAGCGTTGAACCTAGCGGGGGGGCTAACTACAATGAGCAGTTCTTC. Translation gives CSVEPSGGANYNEQFF.